This TCR beta chain was retrieved from a study of response to subunit inactivated influenza vaccine. Findings and limits, study-wide: Few new T cells, the authors suggested, are recruited by each seasonal influenza vaccination.

TCRdb fed the RT-PCR reads into MiXCR, producing one record per CDR3 protein. Altogether around 580,000 distinct CDR3 sequences are present, 10% to 15% being singletons, with the ten largest covering about 10%. The germline V gene has CDR1 MNHEY and CDR2 SMNVEV (reference sequence). The V gene lost 2 bases and the J gene lost 7 bases, with 21 bases spanning the gap. This CDR3 comprises 16 residues. This clonotype turned up a few times. Its antigen is unidentified. The source material was PBMCs from blood, sampled on the day of vaccination. This rearrangement joins TRBV27 to TRBJ2-7, with D possibly called TRBD1 or TRBD2 (6 bases each). The source of this sequence is a middle-aged man who received an inactivated influenza vaccine. This CDR3 is CASSLTFGRGAREQYF. CDR3 nucleotides: TGTGCCAGCAGTTTAACTTTCGGTAGGGGGGCGAGAGAGCAGTACTTC.